The T cell receptor beta chain described here comes from a study of CD8 T cell repertoires and HIV-1 epitope variants. Across the study: Twenty-five autologous and known Gag and Nef epitope variant peptides each stimulated T cells separately. Equal numbers of autologous T cell-negative cells presented antigen to enriched T cells.

V was shortened by 0 bases and J by 7 bases, with 11 bases between the two germline ends. There are 14 residues in the CDR3. The germline V gene has CDR1 MGHDK and CDR2 SYGVNS. Study-level points and caveats: Of 8 or 9 antigen-specific beta clonotypes, six appeared to cross-react with escape variants. No clonotypes responded to the TAALDMSHF plasma variant; several recognized KF9, one HW9.

Using immunoSEQ multiplex PCR, the repertoire was profiled, and TCRdb retains in-frame clones only, with some absent. Among under 7,000 clones listed, 65% were seen once. Concerning this clone: Its antigen remains unknown.

Material: cultured CD8+ T cells derived from PBMCs. This sequence was found in a male donor with HIV. J is TRBJ2-3 and V is TRBV25-1; D gene unclear. The CDR3 here is CASSEYREENTQYF. For the CDR3, the DNA is TGTGCCAGCAGTGAATATAGGGAAGAGAATACGCAGTATTTT.